Each of the 16 T cell receptor beta chains below was sequenced from the same sample in a study of graft-versus-host responses after intestinal transplantation. Assay: immunoSEQ multiplex PCR; the TCRdb copy retains only in-frame clones and omits some. The data contain approximately 97,000 clones, 85% to 95% of them singletons. The antigens of these receptors remain unknown. Sequencing used unstimulated CD8+ T cells sorted from spleen or lymph node cells, obtained before transplant. Receptors were obtained from a human donor who was the organ donor for an intestinal transplant.

The V gene is TRBV5-1, the J gene TRBJ1-1, with D possibly TRBD1 on 6 matching bases. Trimming took off 3 bases at V and 2 bases at J, with 11 bases between the two ends. This CDR3 has 14 residues. Germline assignment: CDR1 SGHRS and CDR2 YFSETQ. Written as DNA, the CDR3 is TGCGCCAGCAGCTCACGGACAGAAAACACTGAAGCTTTCTTT. It codes for CASSSRTENTEAFF.

The chain recombines TRBV27 with TRBJ2-1, with D possibly TRBD2 on 6 matching bases. The CDR3 consists of 12 residues. The germline V and J ends were trimmed by 3 bases and 10 bases, with 10 bases remaining between them. Germline lookup yields CDR1 MNHEY and CDR2 SMNVEV (reference sequence). CDR3 loop: CASSFDGREQFF. Here the CDR3 DNA reads TGTGCCAGCAGTTTTGATGGGAGGGAGCAGTTCTTC.

V is TRBV5-1 and J is TRBJ2-3, with D hard to call. V lost 0 bases and J 1 base, leaving 12 bases between the germline ends. Looked up from germline, CDR1 is SGHRS and CDR2 is YFSETQ. The CDR3 sequence is 16 residues long. As DNA, the CDR3 is TGCGCCAGCAGCTTGGCGCTACCCACAGGCACAGATACGCAGTATTTT. It encodes CASSLALPTGTDTQYF.

The genes are TRBV2 and TRBJ2-2; 8 bases are a match to TRBD2. The CDR3 runs 16 residues. Trimming at V came to 7 bases and at J to 5 bases, leaving 12 bases not matched to a gene. Germline-derived CDR1 and CDR2 are SNHLY and FYNNEI. The chain's CDR3 is CASIYSGMGQTGELFF. In DNA form, the CDR3 reads TGTGCCAGCATCTATAGCGGGATGGGTCAAACCGGGGAGCTGTTTTTT. The variable domain in full, completed from reference TRBV2 and TRBJ2-2, reads EPEVTQTPSHQVTQMGQEVILRCVPISNHLYFYWYRQILGQKVEFLVSFYNNEISEKSEIFDDQFSVERPDGSNFTLKIRSTKLEDSAMYFCASIYSGMGQTGELFFGEGSRLTVL.

The sample holds a few counts of this clone. The rearrangement links TRBV5-6 to TRBJ2-2; D ambiguous. V was cut by 0 bases and J by 5 bases, with 5 bases left in between. CDR3 size: 13 residues. CDR1 is SGHDT, CDR2 YYEEEE, per germline. The CDR3 sequence: CASSLVKTGELFF. Here the CDR3 DNA reads TGTGCCAGCAGCTTGGTAAAAACCGGGGAGCTGTTTTTT.

The genes are TRBV11-2 and TRBJ2-3; TRBD2 matches 10 bases. V dropped 1 base and J dropped 0; count of bases not matched to a gene: 10. Germline values: CDR1 SGHAT, CDR2 FQNNGV. This CDR3 is 19 amino acids long. The CDR3: CASSLGPGLASTSTDTQYF. For the CDR3, the DNA is TGTGCCAGCAGCTTAGGTCCGGGACTAGCGTCTACTAGCACAGATACGCAGTATTTT.

This clone was counted once. The genes are TRBV19 and TRBJ2-5; D is perhaps TRBD2 (7 bases). The J call may be faulty, since TRBJ2-7 better matches the DNA end. Germline V lookup: CDR1 LNHDA, CDR2 SQIVND (reference sequence). This CDR3 has 14 amino acids. This chain's CDR3 is CASSIGGGGYEQYF. The CDR3 DNA reads as TGTGCCAGTAGTATTGGGGGGGGCGGATACGAGCAGTACTTC.

This clone was counted once. The rearrangement links TRBV18 to TRBJ1-1; D ambiguous. Germline CDR1 and CDR2: KGHSH and LQKENI. Between the trimmed V and J ends, which lost 5 bases and 0 bases, there was a span of 13 bases. CDR3 length: 15 residues. In DNA form, the CDR3 reads TGTGCCAGCTCAAGTGGATACAGTTTGAACACTGAAGCTTTCTTT. This codes for CASSSGYSLNTEAFF.

This clone has just one count. J is TRBJ2-3 and V is TRBV19; D is unclear. V lost 7 bases and J 4 bases, leaving 18 bases between the germline ends. Germline CDR1 is LNHDA and CDR2 is SQIVND (reference sequence). This CDR3 region has 15 residues. DNA for the CDR3: TGTGCCAGTACCGCCAATTGGGCCCTTGCAGATACGCAGTATTTT. Translating gives CASTANWALADTQYF.

V is TRBV30 and J is TRBJ2-2; unclear D gene. V was shortened by 0 bases and J by 2 bases, with 34 bases between the two germline ends. In germline, CDR1 is GTSNPN, CDR2 SVGIG (reference sequence). The CDR3 extends over 23 amino acids. The CDR3 sequence: CAWSVQVLVRVRFEDKNTGELFF. The CDR3 DNA reads TGTGCCTGGAGTGTACAAGTTTTGGTACGAGTAAGGTTCGAAGACAAAAACACCGGGGAGCTGTTTTTT.

The CDR3 loop is CASSLRQRRGGPEQYF. The DNA of the CDR3 is TGTGCCAGCAGCTTAAGGCAGCGGCGGGGGGGTCCCGAGCAGTACTTC. The chain recombines TRBV11-3 with TRBJ2-7; 9 bases line up with TRBD2. The germline V gene has CDR1 SGHNT and CDR2 YENEEA. The CDR3 is 16 amino acids. V trimming: 2 bases; J trimming: 6 bases; junction bases outside the gene matches: 11.

The rearrangement links TRBV28 to TRBJ2-7; D may be TRBD1 (5 bases). CDR1 and CDR2 (germline): MDHEN, SYDVKM. V was pared by 5 bases and J by 0 bases, with 14 bases between. The CDR3 has 15 amino acids. CDR3 DNA: TGTGCCAGCAGTGGTCAGACAGAGATCTCCTACGAGCAGTACTTC. Encoded protein: CASSGQTEISYEQYF.

The chain recombines TRBV27 with TRBJ2-3, with D maybe TRBD1 (5 bases). The CDR3 is 15 residues long. Germline V CDR1 and CDR2: MNHEY, SMNVEV (reference sequence). Trimming pared 3 bases from V and 1 base from J, leaving 11 bases between. The CDR3 is CASSFQGGGTDTQYF. For the CDR3, the DNA is TGTGCCAGCAGTTTCCAGGGCGGCGGCACAGATACGCAGTATTTT.

The chain uses TRBV19 and TRBJ2-1; a possible D gene is TRBD2 (6 bases). The CDR3 loop spans 15 amino acids. Germline CDR1 reads LNHDA; CDR2 reads SQIVND (reference sequence). Trimming left V 3 bases short and J 4 bases short, with 13 bases between. Written as DNA, the CDR3 is TGTGCCAGTAGTATTGTTAGCGGCCCGTACAATGAGCAGTTCTTC. Translating gives CASSIVSGPYNEQFF.

The gene calls are TRBV19 and TRBJ1-1, with TRBD1 matching 7 bases. V was clipped by 5 bases and J by 1 base; unmatched bases: 7. The CDR3 spans 15 residues. Germline CDR1 LNHDA, CDR2 SQIVND (reference sequence). As DNA, the CDR3 is TGTGCCAGTAGTCTGGACAGGCGAACGAACACTGAAGCTTTCTTT. Translation gives CASSLDRRTNTEAFF.

The chain links TRBV14 to TRBJ2-1, with 7 bases identical to TRBD2. V shed 0 bases, J shed 7 bases, and the junction held 6 bases outside the gene matches. Germline V gene data show CDR1 as SGHDN and CDR2 as FVKESK. The CDR3 runs to 15 residues. CDR3 coding DNA: TGTGCCAGCAGCCAAGAAGCGGGGTTAGGGAATGAGCAGTTCTTC. It is translated as CASSQEAGLGNEQFF.